The 23 T cell receptor beta chains given below trace back to one sample, sequenced in a study of blood T cells in healthy people across ages. A sample-barcoded 5' primer and a J-beta primer mix were used in a second PCR of about 7 to 12 cycles. One entry per CDR3 protein results from TCRdb running MiXCR on the 5' RACE reads. This sample carries roughly 1.4 million distinct CDR3 sequences, around 59% of them seen once, and the ten largest clones take roughly 6.3%. Sequencing was done on a sample of blood. The receptors originated from a man between 18 and 35 years old in good health.

Details on this clonotype: A much larger clone differs from this one at a single base, so this may be a read error. The chain uses TRBV29-1 and TRBJ2-1; 9 nucleotides align to TRBD1. Gene TRBJ2-7 matches the end of the DNA better, so the J call may be wrong. CDR1 and CDR2 from the germline V gene are SQVTM and ANQGSEA. The CDR3 consists of 14 residues. CDR3 protein: CSVPGTGLYNEQYF. CDR3 DNA sequence: TGCAGCGTGCCCGGGACAGGGTTGTACAATGAGCAGTACTTC.

The chain couples TRBV29-1 to TRBJ2-7, with D maybe TRBD2 (5 bases). The ends were cut back, 7 bases at V and 0 bases at J, with 13 bases in the middle. This CDR3 region has 13 residues. The V gene's germline CDR1 is SQVTM and CDR2 ANQGSEA. The chain's CDR3 is CSGSDSSSYEQYF. The DNA for the CDR3 is TGCAGCGGATCGGACTCAAGCTCCTACGAGCAGTACTTC.

The V call is TRBV6-4, the J call TRBJ1-5; D is uncertain. The CDR3 is 17 amino acids. Trimming took off 2 bases at V and 4 bases at J, with 18 bases between the two ends. Germline assignment: CDR1 MRHNA and CDR2 SNTAGT. CDR3 amino acids: CASSDVTRGRLNQPQHF. Here the CDR3 DNA reads TGTGCCAGCAGTGACGTGACCCGAGGCCGTCTGAATCAGCCCCAGCATTTT.

The J gene is TRBJ1-5, the V gene TRBV2; D perhaps matches TRBD1 (6 bases). Looked up from germline, CDR1 is SNHLY and CDR2 is FYNNEI. V shed 8 bases and J shed 3 bases, with 20 bases lying between them. CDR3 size: 16 residues. The CDR3 coding sequence is TGTGCCAGCTCCGGAGAAGGGGGGAGGATCAATCAGCCCCAGCATTTT. Its translation is CASSGEGGRINQPQHF.

The chain uses TRBV20-1 and TRBJ2-1, with TRBD2 matching over 7 bases. This CDR3 is built from 15 residues. The trim removed 5 bases at V and 5 bases at J, leaving 12 bases unmatched. Looked up from germline, CDR1 is DFQATT and CDR2 is SNEGSKA (reference sequence). The CDR3 coding sequence is TGCAGTGCTGGGGTGTATGGGGGGGTCGACAATGAGCAGTTCTTC. This gives the protein CSAGVYGGVDNEQFF.

This chain connects TRBV4-2 to TRBJ2-5; possible D gene TRBD2, 5 bases. V was cut by 4 bases and J by 11 bases, with 23 bases left in between. The CDR3 has 15 residues. CDR1 is LGHNA, CDR2 YNFKEQ, per germline. The CDR3 DNA sequence: TGTGCCAGCAGCCCAAGAGGGCTTCCGGGCAATGAGCAGTACTTC. Protein sequence: CASSPRGLPGNEQYF.

This CDR3 is CASSPPWRAGGNEQFF. Written as DNA, the CDR3 is TGTGCCAGCAGCCCCCCCTGGCGAGCGGGAGGCAATGAGCAGTTCTTC. This chain joins TRBV11-2 and TRBJ2-1; 9 bases line up with TRBD2. Trimming removed 5 bases from V and 6 bases from J; junction bases left unmatched: 11. CDR1 SGHAT and CDR2 FQNNGV come from the germline V gene. The CDR3 is 16 amino acids.

The J gene is TRBJ2-5, the V gene TRBV5-5, with D perhaps matching TRBD1 or TRBD2 (6 bases each). CDR3 length equals 15 residues. Germline V lookup: CDR1 SGHKS, CDR2 YYEKEE (reference sequence). V was cut by 4 bases and J by 9 bases, with 22 bases left in between. In DNA form, the CDR3 reads TGTGCCAGCAGCGTAGGACAGACCCGGGGGTGGGCCCAGTACTTC. As protein: CASSVGQTRGWAQYF.

The CDR3 here is CASSASGGHNEQFF. The CDR3 DNA reads as TGTGCCAGCAGCGCTAGCGGGGGCCACAATGAGCAGTTCTTC. The gene calls are TRBV6-2 or TRBV6-3 and TRBJ2-1; 10 bases align to TRBD2. The germline gives CDR1 MNHEY, CDR2 SVGEGT. V trimming: 6 bases; J trimming: 5 bases; junction bases outside the gene matches: 4. The CDR3 is 14 residues long.

The rearrangement uses TRBV12-3 or TRBV12-4 and TRBJ1-2, with D maybe TRBD1 (6 bases). Trimming left V 6 bases short and J 4 bases short, with 15 bases between. The CDR3 runs 14 residues. CDR3 coding DNA: TGTGCCAGCAGCGGAACCGGGACACCCTATGGCTACACCTTC. Protein: CASSGTGTPYGYTF.

CDR3 residues: CASSLKRLAGGEGNNEQFF. CDR3 DNA: TGTGCCAGCAGCTTAAAGAGACTAGCGGGGGGGGAGGGTAACAATGAGCAGTTCTTC. The chain uses TRBV7-2 and TRBJ2-1; 14 positions agree with TRBD2. The germline CDR1 and CDR2 sequences are SGHTA and FQGNSA. The CDR3 sequence is 19 residues long. Germline trimming cut 2 bases from V and 5 bases from J; bases unmatched to any gene: 11.

The V call is TRBV7-6, the J call TRBJ2-3, with TRBD2 as a possible D gene (7 bases). CDR1 is SGHVS, CDR2 FNYEAQ, per germline. The CDR3 extends over 17 amino acids. The V end lost 0 bases, the J end lost 1 base, and 14 bases lay between the germline ends. CDR3 in amino acids: CASSLAGRGQRTDTQYF. The DNA for the CDR3 is TGTGCCAGCAGCTTAGCGGGGCGGGGGCAGCGCACAGATACGCAGTATTTT.

This clonotype occurred once. The rearrangement links TRBV7-9 to TRBJ2-7; a possible D gene is TRBD1 (5 bases). Germline V gene lookup returns CDR1 SEHNR and CDR2 FQNEAQ (reference sequence). The V end lost 7 bases, the J end lost 6 bases, and 16 bases lay between the germline ends. CDR3 size: 13 residues. CDR3 protein: CASTPGSTFEQYF. CDR3 in DNA: TGTGCCAGCACCCCAGGGTCGACCTTCGAGCAGTACTTC.

The CDR3 DNA reads as TGCAGCGCCGGGACTATCACAGATACGCAGTATTTT. This sequence encodes CSAGTITDTQYF. This sequence joins TRBV29-1 and TRBJ2-3; 7 bases line up with TRBD2. The germline V gene has CDR1 SQVTM and CDR2 ANQGSEA. There are 12 residues in the CDR3. The J segment lost 2 bases and the V segment lost 7 bases, leaving 3 bases of the junction unmatched.

This chain joins TRBV28 and TRBJ1-5; TRBD1 might be the D (6 bases). This CDR3 has 13 amino acids. Germline values: CDR1 MDHEN, CDR2 SYDVKM. Trimming shortened V by 11 bases and J by 6 bases, and 17 bases separated the two germline ends. In nucleotides, the CDR3 is TGTGCCGCCAGGGGCCAAATTCCTCAGCCCCAGCATTTT. It is translated as CAARGQIPQPQHF.

In this sample, this clonotype turned up once. This chain links TRBV4-3 with TRBJ1-5; D unresolved. In germline, CDR1 is LGHNA, CDR2 YSLEER. This CDR3 contains 13 residues. Trimming removed 0 bases from V and 10 bases from J, with 10 bases in between. The CDR3 bases are TGCGCCAGCAGCCAAGATTGGGCAAGCCCCCAGCATTTT. Translation gives CASSQDWASPQHF.

The chain joins TRBV13 to TRBJ2-5, with 9 bases fitting TRBD1. The germline gives CDR1 PRHDT, CDR2 FYEKMQ (reference sequence). CDR3 length: 16 amino acids. The J segment lost 2 bases and the V segment lost 3 bases, leaving 7 bases of the junction unmatched. The CDR3 loop is CASSLKDRGPQETQYF. The CDR3 bases are TGTGCCAGCAGCTTGAAGGACAGGGGTCCACAAGAGACCCAGTACTTC. Full variable domain (missing parts from reference TRBV13 and TRBJ2-5): AAGVIQSPRHLIKEKRETATLKCYPIPRHDTVYWYQQGPGQDPQFLISFYEKMQSDKGSIPDRFSAQQFSDYHSELNMSSLELGDSALYFCASSLKDRGPQETQYFGPGTRLLVL.

The sample holds one count of this clonotype. CDR3 nucleotides: TGTGCCAGCAGTTTAGGTGGGACTAGCGGGAGTACCGAGTTCTTC. It is translated as CASSLGGTSGSTEFF. This rearrangement joins TRBV12-3 or TRBV12-4 to TRBJ2-1, with 14 bases aligning to TRBD2. CDR3 size: 15 residues. V gave up 1 base and J gave up 14 bases; unmatched junction bases: 7.

The chain couples TRBV6-1 to TRBJ1-1; a weak D match, TRBD1 (5 bases). The CDR3 totals 14 residues. V was shortened by 10 bases and J by 4 bases, with 19 bases between the two germline ends. Germline lookup yields CDR1 MNHNS and CDR2 SASEGT. CDR3 nucleotides: TGTGCCAATCGAGCGGGGCGGGCGTCCACTGAAGCTTTCTTT. Its translation is CANRAGRASTEAFF.

A note on this clonotype: The germline gene is not matched at one end of the junction; a read error may be the cause. The V call is TRBV12-3 or TRBV12-4, the J call TRBJ2-7; maybe TRBD1 (5 bases). The CDR3 is 13 amino acids. CDR3 region: CASSLSAGYGQYF. For the CDR3, the DNA is TGTGCCAGCAGTTTATCGGCAGGGTACGGGCAGTACTTC.

This chain links TRBV5-6 with TRBJ1-5, with TRBD1 identical over 7 bases. The CDR3 is 16 residues long. Germline V gene lookup returns CDR1 SGHDT and CDR2 YYEEEE. The junction had 11 bases not matched to a gene; V was cut back by 1 base and J by 7 bases. The CDR3: CASSLFQGVVGQPQHF. The DNA of the CDR3 is TGTGCCAGCAGCTTGTTTCAGGGGGTCGTGGGACAGCCCCAGCATTTT.

As concerns this clonotype: The junction and the germline gene differ at one end; a read error may be behind it. The chain has TRBV4-1 and TRBJ1-1; tentatively, D is TRBD1 (5 bases). The CDR3 loop spans 14 amino acids. CDR1 and CDR2 from the germline V gene are MGHRA and YSYEKL. In DNA, the CDR3 is TGCGCCAACAGCCAAGCGGGGGAGAACACTGAAGCTTTCTTT. It translates to CANSQAGENTEAFF.

The chain is built from TRBV20-1 and TRBJ1-5; 7 bases match TRBD1. The CDR3 loop spans 14 amino acids. The V gene's germline CDR1 is DFQATT and CDR2 SNEGSKA (reference sequence). The V gene end was trimmed by 6 bases and the J gene end by 1 base; junction bases not matched to a gene: 6. For the CDR3, the DNA is TGCAGTGCAGGGGGAGGGGGCAGCAATCAGCCCCAGCATTTT. Amino acid sequence: CSAGGGGSNQPQHF.